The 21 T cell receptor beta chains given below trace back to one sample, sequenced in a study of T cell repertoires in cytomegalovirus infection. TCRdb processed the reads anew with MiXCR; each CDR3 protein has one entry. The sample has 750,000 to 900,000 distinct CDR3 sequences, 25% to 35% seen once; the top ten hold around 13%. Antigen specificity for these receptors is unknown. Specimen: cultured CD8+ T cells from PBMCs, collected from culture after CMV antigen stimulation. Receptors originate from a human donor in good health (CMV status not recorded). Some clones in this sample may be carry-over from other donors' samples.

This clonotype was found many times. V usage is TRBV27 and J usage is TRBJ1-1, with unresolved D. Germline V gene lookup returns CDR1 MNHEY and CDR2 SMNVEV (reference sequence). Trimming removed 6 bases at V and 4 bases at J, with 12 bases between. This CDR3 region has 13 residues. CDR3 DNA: TGTGCCAGCAGGCCCGGCGGGAGCACTGAAGCTTTCTTT. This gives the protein CASRPGGSTEAFF.

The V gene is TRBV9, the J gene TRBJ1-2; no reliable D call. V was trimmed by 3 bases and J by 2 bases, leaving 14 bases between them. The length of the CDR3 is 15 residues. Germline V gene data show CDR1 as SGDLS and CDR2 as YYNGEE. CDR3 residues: CASSEDRGANYGYTF. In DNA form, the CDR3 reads TGTGCCAGCAGCGAGGACCGGGGAGCGAACTATGGCTACACCTTC.

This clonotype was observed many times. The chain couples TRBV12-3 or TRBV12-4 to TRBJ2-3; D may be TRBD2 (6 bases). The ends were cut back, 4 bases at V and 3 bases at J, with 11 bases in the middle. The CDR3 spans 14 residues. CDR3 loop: CASSSGRGTDTQYF. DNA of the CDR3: TGTGCCAGCAGTTCGGGACGGGGGACAGATACGCAGTATTTT.

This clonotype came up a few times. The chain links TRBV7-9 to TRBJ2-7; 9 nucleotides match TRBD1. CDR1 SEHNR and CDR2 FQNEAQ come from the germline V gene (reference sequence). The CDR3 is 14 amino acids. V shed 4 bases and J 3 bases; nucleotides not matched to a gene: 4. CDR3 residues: CASSWPGQGYEQYF. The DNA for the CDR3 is TGTGCCAGCAGCTGGCCGGGACAGGGCTACGAGCAGTACTTC.

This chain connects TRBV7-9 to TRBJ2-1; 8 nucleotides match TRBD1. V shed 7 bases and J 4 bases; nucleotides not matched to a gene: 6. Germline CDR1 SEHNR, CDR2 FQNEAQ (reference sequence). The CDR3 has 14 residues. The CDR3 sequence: CASTAGGAYNEQFF. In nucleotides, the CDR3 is TGTGCCAGCACCGCAGGGGGCGCTTACAATGAGCAGTTCTTC.

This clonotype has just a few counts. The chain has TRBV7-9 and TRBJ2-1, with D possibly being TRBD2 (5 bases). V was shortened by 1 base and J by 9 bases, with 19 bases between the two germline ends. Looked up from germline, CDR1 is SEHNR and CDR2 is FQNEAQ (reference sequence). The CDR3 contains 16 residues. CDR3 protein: CASSLVRDSWYGEQFF. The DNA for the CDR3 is TGTGCCAGCAGCTTAGTGAGGGATAGCTGGTACGGTGAGCAGTTCTTC. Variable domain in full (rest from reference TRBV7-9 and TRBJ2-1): DTGVSQNPRHKITKRGQNVTFRCDPISEHNRLYWYRQTLGQGPEFLTYFQNEAQLEKSRLLSDRFSAERPKGSFSTLEIQRTEQGDSAMYLCASSLVRDSWYGEQFFGPGTRLTVL.

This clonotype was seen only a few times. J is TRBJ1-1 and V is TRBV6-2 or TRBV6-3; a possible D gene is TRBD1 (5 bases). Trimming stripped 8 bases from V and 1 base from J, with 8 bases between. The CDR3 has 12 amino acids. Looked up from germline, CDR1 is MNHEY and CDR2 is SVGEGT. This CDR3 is CASGHSNTEAFF. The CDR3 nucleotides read TGTGCCAGCGGACATTCGAACACTGAAGCTTTCTTT.

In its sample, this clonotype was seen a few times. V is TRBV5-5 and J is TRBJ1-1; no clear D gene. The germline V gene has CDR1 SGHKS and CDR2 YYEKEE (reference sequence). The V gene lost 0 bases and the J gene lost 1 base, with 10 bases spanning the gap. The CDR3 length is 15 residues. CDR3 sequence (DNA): TGTGCCAGCAGCTTGGCCGGAGGATGGAACACTGAAGCTTTCTTT. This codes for CASSLAGGWNTEAFF. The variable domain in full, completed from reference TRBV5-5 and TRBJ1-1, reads DAGVTQSPTHLIKTRGQQVTLRCSPISGHKSVSWYQQVLGQGPQFIFQYYEKEERGRGNFPDRFSARQFPNYSSELNVNALLLGDSALYLCASSLAGGWNTEAFFGQGTRLTVV.

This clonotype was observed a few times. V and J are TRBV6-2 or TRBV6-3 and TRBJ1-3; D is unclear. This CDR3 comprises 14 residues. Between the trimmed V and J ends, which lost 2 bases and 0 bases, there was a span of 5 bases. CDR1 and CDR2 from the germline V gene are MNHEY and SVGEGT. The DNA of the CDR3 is TGTGCCAGCAGTTACGCCAGCTCTGGAAACACCATATATTTT. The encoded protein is CASSYASSGNTIYF.

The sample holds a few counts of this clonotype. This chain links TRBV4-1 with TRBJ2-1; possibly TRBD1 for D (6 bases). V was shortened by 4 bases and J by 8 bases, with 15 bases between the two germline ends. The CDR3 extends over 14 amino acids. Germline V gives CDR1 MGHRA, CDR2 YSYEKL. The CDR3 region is CASSLWTAGDEQFF. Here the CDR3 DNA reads TGCGCCAGCAGCCTTTGGACAGCCGGGGATGAGCAGTTCTTC.

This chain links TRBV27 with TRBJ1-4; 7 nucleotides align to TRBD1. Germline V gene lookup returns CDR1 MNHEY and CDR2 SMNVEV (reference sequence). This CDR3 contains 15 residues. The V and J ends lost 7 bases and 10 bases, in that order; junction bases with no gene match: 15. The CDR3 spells CASTNIETGRGKLFF. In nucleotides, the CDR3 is TGTGCCAGCACTAATATTGAGACAGGGAGGGGAAAACTGTTTTTT.

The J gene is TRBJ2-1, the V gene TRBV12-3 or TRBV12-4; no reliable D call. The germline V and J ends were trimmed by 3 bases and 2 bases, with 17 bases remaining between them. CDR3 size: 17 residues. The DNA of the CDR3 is TGTGCCAGCAGTTTTAGCCCCGGTCTACTCCCCTACAATGAGCAGTTCTTC. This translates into CASSFSPGLLPYNEQFF.

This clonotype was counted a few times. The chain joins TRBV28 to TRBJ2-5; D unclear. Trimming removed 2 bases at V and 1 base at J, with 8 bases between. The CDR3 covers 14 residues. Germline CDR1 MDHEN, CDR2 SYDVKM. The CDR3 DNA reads TGTGCCAGCAGTTTACCCGGATCCCAAGAGACCCAGTACTTC. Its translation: CASSLPGSQETQYF.

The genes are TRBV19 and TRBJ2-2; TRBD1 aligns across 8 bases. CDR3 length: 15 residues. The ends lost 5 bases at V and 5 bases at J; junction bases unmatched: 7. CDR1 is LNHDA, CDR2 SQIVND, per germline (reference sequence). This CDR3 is CASSARTGWTGELFF. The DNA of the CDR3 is TGTGCCAGTAGTGCTCGGACAGGGTGGACCGGGGAGCTGTTTTTT.

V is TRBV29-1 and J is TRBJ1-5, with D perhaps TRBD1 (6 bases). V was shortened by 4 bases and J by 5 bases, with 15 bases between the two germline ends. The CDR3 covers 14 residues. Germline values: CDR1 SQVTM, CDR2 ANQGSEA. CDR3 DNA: TGCAGCGTTGGGGGGGGCGACCAGTATCAGCCCCAGCATTTT. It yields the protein CSVGGGDQYQPQHF.

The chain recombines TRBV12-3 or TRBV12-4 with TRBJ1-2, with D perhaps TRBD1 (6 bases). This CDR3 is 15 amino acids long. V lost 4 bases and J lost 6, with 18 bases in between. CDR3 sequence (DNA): TGTGCCAGCAGTTCCTCGTCGGGGGACATCGATGGCTACACCTTC. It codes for CASSSSSGDIDGYTF.

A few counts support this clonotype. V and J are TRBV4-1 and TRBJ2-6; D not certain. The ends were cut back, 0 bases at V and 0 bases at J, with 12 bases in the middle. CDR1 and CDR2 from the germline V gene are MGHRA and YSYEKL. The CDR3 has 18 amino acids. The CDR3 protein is CASSQDAWPRSGANVLTF. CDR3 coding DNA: TGCGCCAGCAGCCAAGATGCATGGCCCCGCTCTGGGGCCAACGTCCTGACTTTC.

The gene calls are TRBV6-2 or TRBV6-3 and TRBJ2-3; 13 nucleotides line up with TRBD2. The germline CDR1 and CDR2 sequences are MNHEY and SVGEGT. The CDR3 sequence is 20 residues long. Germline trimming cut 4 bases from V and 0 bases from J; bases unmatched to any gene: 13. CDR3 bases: TGTGCCAGCAGTTTCCCTCTGACTAGCGGGGGGAACCCTAGCACAGATACGCAGTATTTT. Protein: CASSFPLTSGGNPSTDTQYF.

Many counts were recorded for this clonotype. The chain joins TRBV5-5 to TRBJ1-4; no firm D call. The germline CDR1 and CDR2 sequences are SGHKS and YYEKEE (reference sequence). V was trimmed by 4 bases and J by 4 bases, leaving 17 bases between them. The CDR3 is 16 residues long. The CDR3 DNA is TGTGCCAGCAGCCCGTCTGAGGTCTTTCTTAATGAAAAACTGTTTTTT. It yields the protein CASSPSEVFLNEKLFF.

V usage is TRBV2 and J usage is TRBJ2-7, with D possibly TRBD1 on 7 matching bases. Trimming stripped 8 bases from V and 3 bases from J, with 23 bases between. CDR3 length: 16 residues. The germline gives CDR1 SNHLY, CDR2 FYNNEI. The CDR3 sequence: CASQGARGTEVYEQYV. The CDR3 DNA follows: TGTGCCAGCCAAGGGGCACGGGGGACAGAAGTCTACGAGCAGTACGTC.

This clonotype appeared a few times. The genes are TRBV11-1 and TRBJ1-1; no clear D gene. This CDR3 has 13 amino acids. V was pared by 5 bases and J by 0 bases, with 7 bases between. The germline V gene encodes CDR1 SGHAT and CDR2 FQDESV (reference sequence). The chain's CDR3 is CASSTWMNTEAFF. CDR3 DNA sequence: TGTGCCAGCAGCACATGGATGAACACTGAAGCTTTCTTT.